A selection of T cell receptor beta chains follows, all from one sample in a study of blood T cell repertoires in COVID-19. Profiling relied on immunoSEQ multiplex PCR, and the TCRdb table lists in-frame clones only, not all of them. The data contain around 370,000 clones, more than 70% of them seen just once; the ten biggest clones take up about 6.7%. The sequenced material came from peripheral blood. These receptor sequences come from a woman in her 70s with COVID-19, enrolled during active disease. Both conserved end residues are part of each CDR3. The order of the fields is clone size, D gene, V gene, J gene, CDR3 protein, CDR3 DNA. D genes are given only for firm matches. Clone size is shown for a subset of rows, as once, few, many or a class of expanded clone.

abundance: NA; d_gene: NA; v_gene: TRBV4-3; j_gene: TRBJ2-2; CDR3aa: CASSQDWTAGGELFF; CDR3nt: TGCGCCAGCAGCCAAGATTGGACAGCAGGCGGGGAGCTGTTTTTT
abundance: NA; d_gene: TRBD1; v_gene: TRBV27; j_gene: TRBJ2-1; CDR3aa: CASNRQGSLHEQFF; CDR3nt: TGTGCCAGCAACCGACAGGGGAGTTTGCATGAGCAGTTCTTC
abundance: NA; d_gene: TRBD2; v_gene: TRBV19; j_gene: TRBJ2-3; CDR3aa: CASSINSGGTTDTQYF; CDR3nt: TGTGCCAGTAGTATAAATAGCGGGGGAACCACAGATACGCAGTATTTT
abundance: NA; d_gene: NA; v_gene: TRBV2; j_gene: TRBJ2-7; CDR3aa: CASSGRVPYEQYF; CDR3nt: TGTGCCAGCAGCGGCAGGGTCCCCTACGAGCAGTACTTC
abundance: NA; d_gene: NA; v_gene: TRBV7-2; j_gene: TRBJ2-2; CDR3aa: CASSLEELAGELFF; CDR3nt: TGTGCCAGCAGCTTAGAGGAGCTAGCGGGGGAGCTGTTTTTT
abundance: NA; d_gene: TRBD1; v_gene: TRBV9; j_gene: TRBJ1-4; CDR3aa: CASSAGQGEAEKLFF; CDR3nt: TGTGCCAGCAGCGCGGGACAGGGAGAGGCTGAAAAACTGTTTTTT
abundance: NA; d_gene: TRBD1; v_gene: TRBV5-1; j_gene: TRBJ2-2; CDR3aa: CASSSQGAGELFF; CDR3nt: TGCGCCAGCAGCTCACAGGGGGCCGGGGAGCTGTTTTTT
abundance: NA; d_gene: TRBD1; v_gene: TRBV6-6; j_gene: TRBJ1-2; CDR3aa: CASSYPGQGNYGYTF; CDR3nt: TGTGCCAGCAGTTATCCGGGACAGGGGAACTATGGCTACACCTTC
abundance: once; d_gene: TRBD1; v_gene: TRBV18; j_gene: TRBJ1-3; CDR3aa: CASSLGTGGAGNTIYF; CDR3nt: TGTGCCAGCTCACTCGGGACAGGGGGAGCTGGAAACACCATATATTTT
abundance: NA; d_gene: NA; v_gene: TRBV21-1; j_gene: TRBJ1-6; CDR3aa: CASSKRRQGVRNSPLHF; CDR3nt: TGTGCCAGCAGCAAACGGCGACAGGGGGTTAGAAATTCACCCCTCCACTTT
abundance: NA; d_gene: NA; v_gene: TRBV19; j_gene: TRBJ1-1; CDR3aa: CASSIDQGGNEAFF; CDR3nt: TGTGCCAGTAGTATAGATCAGGGAGGGAATGAAGCTTTCTTT
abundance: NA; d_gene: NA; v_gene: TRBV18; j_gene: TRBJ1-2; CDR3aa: CASSRGRGEEGYTF; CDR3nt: TGTGCCAGCTCACGGGGCAGGGGTGAGGAAGGCTACACCTTC
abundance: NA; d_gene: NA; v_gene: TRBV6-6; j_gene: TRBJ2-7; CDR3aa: CASSYGSGNYEQYF; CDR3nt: TGTGCCAGCAGTTACGGTAGCGGAAACTACGAGCAGTACTTC
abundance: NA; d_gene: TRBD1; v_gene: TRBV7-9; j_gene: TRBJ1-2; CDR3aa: CASSLRQGLDYGYTF; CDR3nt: TGTGCCAGCAGCTTAAGACAGGGGCTCGACTATGGCTACACCTTC
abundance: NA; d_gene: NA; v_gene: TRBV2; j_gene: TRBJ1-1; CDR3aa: CASQENTEAFF; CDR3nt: TGTGCCAGCCAGGAGAACACTGAAGCTTTCTTT
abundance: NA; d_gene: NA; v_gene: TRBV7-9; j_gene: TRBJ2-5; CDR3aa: CASSLDRTQETQYF; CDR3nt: TGTGCCAGCAGCTTAGACAGGACACAAGAGACCCAGTACTTC
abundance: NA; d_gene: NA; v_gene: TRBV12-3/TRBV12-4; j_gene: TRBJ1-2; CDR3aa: CASSFTGSTAF; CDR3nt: TGTGCCAGCAGTTTTACAGGGTCGACGGCCTTC
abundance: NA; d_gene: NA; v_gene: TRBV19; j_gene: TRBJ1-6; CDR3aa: CASSQGRASSNNNSPLHF; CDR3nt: TGTGCCAGTAGCCAGGGGCGAGCCTCGTCTAACAATAATTCACCCCTCCACTTT
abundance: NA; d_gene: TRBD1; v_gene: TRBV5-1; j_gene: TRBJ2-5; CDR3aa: CASSTGTGPLETQYF; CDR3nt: TGCGCCAGCAGCACCGGGACAGGGCCTCTGGAGACCCAGTACTTC
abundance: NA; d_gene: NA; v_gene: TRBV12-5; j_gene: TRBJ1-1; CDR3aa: CASGLVQGVNTEAFF; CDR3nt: TGTGCTAGTGGTTTGGTACAGGGTGTGAACACTGAAGCTTTCTTT
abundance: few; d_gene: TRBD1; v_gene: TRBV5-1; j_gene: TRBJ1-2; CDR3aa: CASRGTGPPLYGYTF; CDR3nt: TGCGCCAGCAGAGGGACAGGTCCCCCTCTCTATGGCTACACCTTC
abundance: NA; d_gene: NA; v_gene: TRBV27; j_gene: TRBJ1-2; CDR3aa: CASSLDRYYGYTF; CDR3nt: TGTGCCAGCAGCCTGGACAGATACTATGGCTACACCTTC
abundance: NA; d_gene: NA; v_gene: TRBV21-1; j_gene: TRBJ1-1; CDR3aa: CASRRVNTEAFF; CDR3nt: TGTGCCAGCCGGAGGGTGAACACTGAAGCTTTCTTT
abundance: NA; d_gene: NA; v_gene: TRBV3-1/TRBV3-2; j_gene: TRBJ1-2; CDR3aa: CASSPGQGNYGYTF; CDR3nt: TGTGCCAGCAGCCCCGGGCAGGGGAACTATGGCTACACCTTC
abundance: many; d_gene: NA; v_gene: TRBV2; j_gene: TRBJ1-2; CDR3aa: CASSATGSGYTF; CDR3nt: TGTGCCAGCAGTGCTACAGGGTCCGGCTACACCTTC
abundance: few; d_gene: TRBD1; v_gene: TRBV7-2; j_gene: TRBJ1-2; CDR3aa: CASSSPTGWDGYTF; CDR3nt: TGTGCCAGCAGCTCCCCGACAGGGTGGGATGGCTACACCTTC
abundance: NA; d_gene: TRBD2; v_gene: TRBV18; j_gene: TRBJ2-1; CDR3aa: CASSPLAGGPDNEQFF; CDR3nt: TGTGCCAGCTCACCACTAGCGGGGGGGCCAGACAATGAGCAGTTCTTC
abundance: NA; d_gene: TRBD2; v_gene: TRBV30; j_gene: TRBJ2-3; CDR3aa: CAWRLAGPTDTQYF; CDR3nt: TGTGCCTGGAGACTAGCGGGGCCGACAGATACGCAGTATTTT
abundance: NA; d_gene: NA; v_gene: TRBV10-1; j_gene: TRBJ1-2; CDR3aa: CASSLDSAYGYTF; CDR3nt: TGCGCCAGCAGTTTGGACAGCGCCTATGGCTACACCTTC
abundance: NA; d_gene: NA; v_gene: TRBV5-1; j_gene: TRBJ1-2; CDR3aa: CASSLAGRPFDYGYTF; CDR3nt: TGCGCCAGCAGCTTGGCAGGCAGGCCGTTTGATTATGGCTACACCTTC
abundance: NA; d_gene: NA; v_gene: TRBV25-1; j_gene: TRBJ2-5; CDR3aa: CASSASPRAMYF; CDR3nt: TGTGCCAGCAGTGCCTCCCCGCGGGCGATGTACTTC
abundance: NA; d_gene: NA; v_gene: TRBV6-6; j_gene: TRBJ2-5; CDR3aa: CASTLRGETQYF; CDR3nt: TGTGCCAGCACCCTACGAGGGGAGACCCAGTACTTC
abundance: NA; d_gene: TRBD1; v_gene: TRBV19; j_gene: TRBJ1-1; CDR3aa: CASMVDRGLEAFF; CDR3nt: TGTGCCAGCATGGTAGACAGGGGGCTTGAAGCTTTCTTT
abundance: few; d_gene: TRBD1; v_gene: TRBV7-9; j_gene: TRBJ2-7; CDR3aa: CASSEQGTGGPYEQYF; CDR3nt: TGTGCCAGCAGCGAACAGGGGACAGGGGGTCCCTACGAGCAGTACTTC
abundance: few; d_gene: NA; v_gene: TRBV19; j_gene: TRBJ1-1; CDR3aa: CASRGMTMNTEAFF; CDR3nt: TGTGCCAGCAGGGGCATGACCATGAACACTGAAGCTTTCTTT
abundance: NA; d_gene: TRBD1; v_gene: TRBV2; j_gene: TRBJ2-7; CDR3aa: CASSGQGAFDEQYF; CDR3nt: TGTGCCAGCAGCGGACAGGGGGCATTCGACGAGCAGTACTTC
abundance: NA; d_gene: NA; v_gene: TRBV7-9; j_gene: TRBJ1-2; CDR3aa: CASSLAGPGGYTF; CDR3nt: TGTGCCAGCAGCTTAGCCGGGCCAGGGGGCTACACCTTC
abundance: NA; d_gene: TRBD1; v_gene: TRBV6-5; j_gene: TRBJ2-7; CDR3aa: CASSYSTQGAYEQYF; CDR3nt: TGTGCCAGCAGTTACTCGACCCAGGGGGCGTACGAGCAGTACTTC
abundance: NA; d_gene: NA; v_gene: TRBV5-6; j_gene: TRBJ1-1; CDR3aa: CASSVALEVIF; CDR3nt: TGTGCCAGCAGCGTCGCCCTCGAGGTGATTTTT
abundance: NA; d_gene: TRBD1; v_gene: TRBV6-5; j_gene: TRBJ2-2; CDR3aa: CASSYGQGSGELFF; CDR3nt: TGTGCCAGCAGTTACGGACAGGGATCCGGGGAGCTGTTTTTT
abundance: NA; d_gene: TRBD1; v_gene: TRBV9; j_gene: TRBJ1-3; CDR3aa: CASSVSPGQGNTIYF; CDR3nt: TGTGCCAGCAGCGTTAGTCCGGGACAGGGAAACACCATATATTTT
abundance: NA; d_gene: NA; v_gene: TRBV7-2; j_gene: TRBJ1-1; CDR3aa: CASSPIQANTEVFF; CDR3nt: TGTGCCAGCAGCCCAATACAGGCGAACACTGAAGTTTTCTTT
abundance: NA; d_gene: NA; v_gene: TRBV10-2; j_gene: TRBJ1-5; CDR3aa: CASSESTSNQPQHF; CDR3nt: TGCGCCAGCAGTGAGTCGACTAGTAATCAGCCCCAGCATTTT
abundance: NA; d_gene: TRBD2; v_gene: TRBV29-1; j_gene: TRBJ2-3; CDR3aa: CSAKPGLDTDTQYF; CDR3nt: TGCAGCGCGAAGCCGGGACTAGACACAGATACGCAGTATTTT